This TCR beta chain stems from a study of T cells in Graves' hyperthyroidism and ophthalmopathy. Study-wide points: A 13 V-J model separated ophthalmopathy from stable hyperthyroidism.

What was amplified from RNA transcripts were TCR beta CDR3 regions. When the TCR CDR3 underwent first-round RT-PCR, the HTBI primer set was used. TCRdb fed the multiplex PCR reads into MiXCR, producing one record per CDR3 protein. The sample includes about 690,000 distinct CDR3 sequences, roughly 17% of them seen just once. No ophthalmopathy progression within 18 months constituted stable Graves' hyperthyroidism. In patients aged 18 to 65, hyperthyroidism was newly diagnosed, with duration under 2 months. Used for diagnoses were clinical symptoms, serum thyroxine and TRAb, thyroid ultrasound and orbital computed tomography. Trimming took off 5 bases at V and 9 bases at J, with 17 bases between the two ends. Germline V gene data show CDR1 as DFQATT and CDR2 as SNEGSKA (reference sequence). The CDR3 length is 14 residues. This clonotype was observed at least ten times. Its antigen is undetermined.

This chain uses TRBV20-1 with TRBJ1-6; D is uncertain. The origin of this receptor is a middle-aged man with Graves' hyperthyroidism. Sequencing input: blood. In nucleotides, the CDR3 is TGCAGTGCTCCACGGACCGCTTGGGCTTCACCCCTCCACTTT. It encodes CSAPRTAWASPLHF.